What follows describes a single T cell receptor beta chain. The antigen it binds to is not known. No base qualities exist here, and no much larger clone lies one base off it. Genomic DNA was extracted from sorted cells for sequencing of the TCRbeta CDR3 region. The immunoSEQ Assay was used for sequencing of TCRbeta CDR3 regions. TCRdb obtained this table from immuneACCESS and retained in-frame rearrangements with V and J assigned. These tables miss some clones; where compared with another copy, unresolved V genes account for less than half of the shortfall, and the remainder is unexplained. The table for this sample lists over 50,000 clones; approximately 83% of them were counted only once. The top ten clones comprise roughly 4.7% of the sample. Patients with autoimmune disease history or receiving systemic immunosuppression were excluded from the trial. Peripheral blood for TCR sequencing was collected from all dose cohorts at baseline, on cycle 4 day 1, and on cycle 7 day 1. The samples were drawn from a first-in-human, open-label, multicenter phase I dose-escalation trial of ivuxolimab. Adults with locally advanced or metastatic melanoma, renal cell carcinoma, hepatocellular carcinoma or head and neck squamous cell carcinoma were enrolled in the trial. Before TCR sequencing, CD4+ T cells and CD8+ T cells were sorted from peripheral blood as separate populations.

A distance of 16 bases separates the germline ends of V and J, which lose 5 bases and 6 bases respectively. There are 14 amino acids in the CDR3, from cysteine to phenylalanine inclusive. The entry retains the CDR3 DNA only, 42 bases that are in frame from base 1. Taken from the germline V gene (reference sequence), the CDR1 and CDR2 loops are LNHDA and SQIVND. These data are taken from a study of OX40 agonist ivuxolimab in advanced cancers. Describing the broader study: Ivuxolimab was an agonistic, fully human IgG2 monoclonal antibody directed against OX40 (CD134), a costimulatory receptor. Intravenous ivuxolimab was administered to patients every 2 weeks at six dose levels: 0.01, 0.1, 0.3, 1.5, 3 and 10 mg/kg. Among the 52 dose-escalation patients, around 20 had hepatocellular carcinoma, 15 or so melanoma, 9 renal cell carcinoma and 9 head and neck cancer. In the dose-escalation cohort, nearly 85% of patients were male, and the mean age was 60 years with a range of roughly 23 to 90. Patients were allowed to have had prior anti-PD-1, anti-PD-L1 or anti-CTLA-4 therapy, and 40% of the dose-escalation patients had been treated with checkpoint inhibitors. Partial responses occurred in three dose-escalation patients, of whom one had hepatocellular carcinoma and two had cutaneous melanoma. The point of sequencing TCRbeta in the periphery was to test whether ivuxolimab changed TCR sequence diversity and drove clonal T-cell expansion. The monotherapy dose-escalation portion (N of about 50 patients) of the phase I ivuxolimab trial is reported in the paper.

The research as a whole found: Low levels of normalized T-cell clonal expansion were also seen in some patients who did not respond. At doses of 0.1 to 3.0 mg/kg, clonal expansion of both CD4+ and CD8+ T cells in blood was seen between baseline and week 6. The antigen specificity of the peripheral T cells that underwent clonal expansion was not determined. In the 0.1-3.0 mg/kg groups, partial responders had among the lowest normalized peripheral clonal expansion, particularly in CD8+ T cells. After ivuxolimab, more expanded clones were found on average in CD8+ T cells than in CD4+ T cells.

This clonotype was obtained from an adult with an advanced solid tumor such as melanoma, head and neck, liver or kidney cancer. Source: CD4+ or CD8+ T cells sorted from blood, taken in a trial of the OX40 agonist ivuxolimab. Recombination connected TRBV19 to TRBJ1-2, with no confident D gene call. The base sequence is TGTGCCAGTAGTGTAAGGAGGGCTGATGATGGCTACACCTTC. This codes for CASSVRRADDGYTF.